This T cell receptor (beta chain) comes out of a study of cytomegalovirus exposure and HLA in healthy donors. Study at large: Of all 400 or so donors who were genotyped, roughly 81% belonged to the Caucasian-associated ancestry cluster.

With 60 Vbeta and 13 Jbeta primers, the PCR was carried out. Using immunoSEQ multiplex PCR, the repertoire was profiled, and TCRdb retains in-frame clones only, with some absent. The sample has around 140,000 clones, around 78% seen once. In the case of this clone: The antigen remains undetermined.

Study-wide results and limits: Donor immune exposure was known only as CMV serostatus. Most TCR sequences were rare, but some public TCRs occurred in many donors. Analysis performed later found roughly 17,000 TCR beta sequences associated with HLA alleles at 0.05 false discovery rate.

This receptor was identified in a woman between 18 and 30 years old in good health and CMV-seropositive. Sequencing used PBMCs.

The CDR3 loop reads CASSPRLARETQYF. The CDR3 DNA follows: TGTGCCAGCAGTCCCCGACTAGCGAGGGAGACCCAGTACTTC. The chain uses TRBV27 and TRBJ2-5; TRBD2 agrees at 8 bases. Germline assignment: CDR1 MNHEY and CDR2 SMNVEV (reference sequence). The V gene end was trimmed by 5 bases and the J gene end by 5 bases; junction bases not matched to a gene: 7. The CDR3 is 14 amino acids.